The clone carrying this TCR beta chain was observed a few times. The antigen is not known. TCRdb analysed the RT-PCR reads with MiXCR anew, one entry per CDR3 protein. Found here are hundreds of thousands of distinct CDR3 sequences, over 20% of them singletons; the top ten hold about a tenth. This sample is part of a study of response to subunit inactivated influenza vaccine. Study outcomes and limitations: Each seasonal influenza vaccination recruits few new T cells, the authors suggested.

CDR1 is WNHNN and CDR2 is SYGVQD in the germline V gene (reference sequence). This CDR3 has 13 residues. The V end was cut by 2 bases, the J end by 9 bases, with 8 bases between. This TCR came from a man between 50 and 75 years old who received an inactivated influenza vaccine. Sequencing was performed on PBMCs from blood, taken about 19 months after vaccination. The chain uses TRBV10-1 and TRBJ1-6, with no clear D. As DNA, the CDR3 is TGCGCCAGCAGTGAGGACACCTTTTCACCCCTCCACTTT. Translation gives CASSEDTFSPLHF.